This T cell receptor beta chain derives from a study of regulatory T cells in long-lasting Graves disease. General study results and limits: Owing to a sample size that was small, accuracy may have been reduced. Comparison showed that persistent patients shared more public clonotypes (fewer than 3,000) than new patients (approximately 1,000). Favored usage of TRBV28, TRBJ1-2 and TRBJ2-5 was recorded in persistent disease.

This clonotype has only a few counts. Its antigen is unidentified. The germline CDR1 and CDR2 sequences are KGHDR and SFDVKD. V shed 10 bases and J 9 bases; nucleotides not matched to a gene: 13. CDR3 size: 13 residues. The time point denotes: persistent/refractory GD, antithyroid drugs over 5 years with positive TRAb. RNA from PBMCs was the source of the TCR library. The TCR beta library used iRepertoire HTBI primers with Arm-PCR amplification of CDR3. A single record per CDR3 protein comes from TCRdb applying MiXCR to the multiplex PCR reads. Among 400,000 to 500,000 distinct CDR3 sequences listed, 20% were seen once.

The chain carries TRBV24-1 and TRBJ2-5, with 7 bases that match TRBD1. Sequences were derived from peripheral blood mononuclear cells (PBMCs), sampled when the disease was refractory, from a patient treated with antithyroid drugs. The TCR comes from a female donor with Graves disease. The CDR3 is CATRGTAQGAQYF. In nucleotides, the CDR3 is TGTGCCACAAGAGGGACCGCGCAGGGGGCCCAGTACTTC.